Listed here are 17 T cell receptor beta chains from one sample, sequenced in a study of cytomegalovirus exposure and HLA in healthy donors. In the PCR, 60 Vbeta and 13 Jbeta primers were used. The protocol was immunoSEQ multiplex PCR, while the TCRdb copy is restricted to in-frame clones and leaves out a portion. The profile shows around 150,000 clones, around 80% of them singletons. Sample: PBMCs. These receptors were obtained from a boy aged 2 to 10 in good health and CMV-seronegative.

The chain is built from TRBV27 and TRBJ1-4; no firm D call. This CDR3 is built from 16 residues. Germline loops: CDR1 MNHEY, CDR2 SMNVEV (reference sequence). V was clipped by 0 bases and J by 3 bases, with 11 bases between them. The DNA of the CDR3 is TGTGCCAGCAGTTTATCGTCCGGGTTTTCTAATGAAAAACTGTTTTTT. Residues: CASSLSSGFSNEKLFF.

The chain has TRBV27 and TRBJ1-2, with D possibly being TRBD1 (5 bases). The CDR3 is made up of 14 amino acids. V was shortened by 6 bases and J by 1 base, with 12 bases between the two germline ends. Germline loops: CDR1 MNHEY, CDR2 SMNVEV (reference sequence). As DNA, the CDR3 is TGTGCCAGCAGCGCGAGACAGAGTAACTATGGCTACACCTTC. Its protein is CASSARQSNYGYTF.

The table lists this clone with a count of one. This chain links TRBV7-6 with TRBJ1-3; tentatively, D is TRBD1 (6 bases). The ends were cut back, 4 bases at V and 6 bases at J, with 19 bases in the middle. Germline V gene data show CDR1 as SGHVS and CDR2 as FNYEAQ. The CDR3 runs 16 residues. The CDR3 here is CASSSGTKGETNTIYF. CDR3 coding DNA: TGTGCCAGCAGCTCTGGGACAAAAGGGGAAACAAACACCATATATTTT.

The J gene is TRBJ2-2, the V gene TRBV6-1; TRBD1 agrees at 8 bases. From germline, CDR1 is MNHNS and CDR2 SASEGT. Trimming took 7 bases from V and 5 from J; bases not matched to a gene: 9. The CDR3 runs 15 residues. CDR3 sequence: CASTRQGALTGELFF. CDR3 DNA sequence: TGTGCCAGCACTCGGCAGGGGGCGCTTACCGGGGAGCTGTTTTTT.

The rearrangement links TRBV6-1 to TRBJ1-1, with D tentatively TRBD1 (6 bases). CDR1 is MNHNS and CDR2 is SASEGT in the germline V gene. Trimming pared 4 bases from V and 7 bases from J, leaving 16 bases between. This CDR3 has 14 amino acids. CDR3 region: CASSVIQDRSEAFF. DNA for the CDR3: TGTGCCAGCAGTGTCATCCAGGACAGAAGTGAAGCTTTCTTT.

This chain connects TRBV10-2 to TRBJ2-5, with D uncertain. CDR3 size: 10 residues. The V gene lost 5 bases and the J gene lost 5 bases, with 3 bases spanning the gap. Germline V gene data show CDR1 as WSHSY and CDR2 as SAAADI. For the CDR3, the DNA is TGCGCCAGCAGTTCGGAGACCCAGTACTTC. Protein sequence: CASSSETQYF.

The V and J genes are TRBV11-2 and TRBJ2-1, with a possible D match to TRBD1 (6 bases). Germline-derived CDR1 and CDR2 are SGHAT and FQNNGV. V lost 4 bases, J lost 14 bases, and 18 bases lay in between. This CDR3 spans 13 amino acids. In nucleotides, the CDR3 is TGTGCCAGCAGCTACATTAAGACAGGCTCGGAGTTCTTC. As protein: CASSYIKTGSEFF.

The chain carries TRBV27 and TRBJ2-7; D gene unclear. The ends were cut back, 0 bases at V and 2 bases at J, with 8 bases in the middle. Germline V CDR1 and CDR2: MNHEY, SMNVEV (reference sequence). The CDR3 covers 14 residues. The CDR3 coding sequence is TGTGCCAGCAGTTTATCCCAGTTAACCTACGAGCAGTACTTC. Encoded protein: CASSLSQLTYEQYF.

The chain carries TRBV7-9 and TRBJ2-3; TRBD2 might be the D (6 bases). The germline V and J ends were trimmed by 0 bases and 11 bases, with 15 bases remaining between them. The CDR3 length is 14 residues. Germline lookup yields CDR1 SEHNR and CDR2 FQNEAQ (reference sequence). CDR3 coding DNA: TGTGCCAGCAGCTTAGCGCCCCGGGACTCAGGGCAGTATTTT. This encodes CASSLAPRDSGQYF.

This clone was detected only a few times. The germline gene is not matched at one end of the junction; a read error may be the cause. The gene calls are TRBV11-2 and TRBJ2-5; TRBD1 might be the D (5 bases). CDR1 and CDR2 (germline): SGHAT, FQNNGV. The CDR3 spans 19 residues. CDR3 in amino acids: CASRLGKGRAARYQETQYF. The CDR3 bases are TGTGCCAGCAGATTAGGAAAAGGCAGGGCGGCTAGGTACCAAGAGACCCAGTACTTC.

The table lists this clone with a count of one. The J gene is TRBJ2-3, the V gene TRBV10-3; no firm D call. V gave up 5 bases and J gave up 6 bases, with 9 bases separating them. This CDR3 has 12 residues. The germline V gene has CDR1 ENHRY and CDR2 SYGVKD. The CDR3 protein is CAISIGLDTQYF. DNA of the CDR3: TGTGCCATCAGTATTGGGCTGGATACGCAGTATTTT.

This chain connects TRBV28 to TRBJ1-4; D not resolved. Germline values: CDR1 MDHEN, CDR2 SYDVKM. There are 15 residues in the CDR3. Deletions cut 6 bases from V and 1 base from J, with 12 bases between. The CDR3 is CASSPSGLTNEKLFF. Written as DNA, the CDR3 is TGTGCCAGCAGCCCTTCGGGGTTAACTAATGAAAAACTGTTTTTT.

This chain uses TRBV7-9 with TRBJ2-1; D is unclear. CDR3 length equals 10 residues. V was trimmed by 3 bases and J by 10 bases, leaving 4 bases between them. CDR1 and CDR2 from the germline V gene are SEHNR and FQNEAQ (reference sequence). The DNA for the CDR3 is TGTGCCAGCAGCTTTATGGAGCAGTTCTTC. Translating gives CASSFMEQFF.

This CDR3 is CASGPYQETQYF. CDR3 DNA sequence: TGCGCCAGCGGGCCTTACCAAGAGACCCAGTACTTC. V usage is TRBV5-1 and J usage is TRBJ2-5; D is ambiguous. There are 12 residues in the CDR3. The germline V gene encodes CDR1 SGHRS and CDR2 YFSETQ. V lost 7 bases, J lost 0 bases, and 7 bases lay in between. Combining the CDR3 with reference TRBV5-1 and TRBJ2-5 gives the whole variable domain KAGVTQTPRYLIKTRGQQVTLSCSPISGHRSVSWYQQTPGQGLQFLFEYFSETQRNKGNFPGRFSGRQFSNSRSEMNVSTLELGDSALYLCASGPYQETQYFGPGTRLLVL.

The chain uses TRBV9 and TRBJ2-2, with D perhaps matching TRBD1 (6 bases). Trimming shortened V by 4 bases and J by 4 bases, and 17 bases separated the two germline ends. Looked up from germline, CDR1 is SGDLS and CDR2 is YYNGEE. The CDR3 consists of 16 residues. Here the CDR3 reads CASSPLRTVGTGELFF. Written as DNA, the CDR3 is TGTGCCAGCAGCCCCCTCAGGACAGTGGGCACCGGGGAGCTGTTTTTT.

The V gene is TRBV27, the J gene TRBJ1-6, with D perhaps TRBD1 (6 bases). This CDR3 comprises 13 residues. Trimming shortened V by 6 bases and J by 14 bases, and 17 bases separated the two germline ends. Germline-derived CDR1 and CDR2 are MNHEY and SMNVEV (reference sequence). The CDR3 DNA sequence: TGTGCCAGCAGCCTGGGGGGCAGCGGGACCCTCCACTTT. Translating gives CASSLGGSGTLHF.

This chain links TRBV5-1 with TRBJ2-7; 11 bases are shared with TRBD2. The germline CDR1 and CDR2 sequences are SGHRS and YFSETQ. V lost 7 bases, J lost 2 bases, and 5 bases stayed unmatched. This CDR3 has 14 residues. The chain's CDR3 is CASANSGGAYEQYF. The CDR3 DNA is TGCGCCAGCGCCAATAGCGGGGGGGCCTACGAGCAGTACTTC.